This TCR beta chain was recorded in a study of Graves' ophthalmopathy and Graves' hyperthyroidism. Certain patients, namely those with other autoimmune diseases, uncontrolled infections, pregnancy or lactation, were excluded. Serum thyroxine and TRAb, along with clinical symptoms, thyroid ultrasound and orbital computed tomography, were what diagnosis relied on. RNA transcripts were the template, and TCR beta CDR3 regions were amplified from them. Second-round multiplex PCR came after first-round RT-PCR with HTBI primers. Using its own MiXCR run on the multiplex PCR reads, TCRdb lists one record per CDR3 protein. The sample shows over a million distinct CDR3 sequences, about two fifths of them seen only once. The CDR3 consists of 15 residues. Per the germline V gene, CDR1 is MGHDK and CDR2 is SYGVNS. Trimming took off 2 bases at V and 8 bases at J, with 15 bases between the two ends.

This clonotype was sampled from an adult man with Graves' hyperthyroidism. Sequencing was performed on peripheral blood or thyroid tissue (not recorded which). The chain links TRBV25-1 to TRBJ1-4; perhaps TRBD1 as D (6 bases). The CDR3 loop is CASSEQRRTAEKLFF. The CDR3 DNA reads TGTGCCAGCAGTGAACAGAGGAGGACAGCAGAAAAACTGTTTTTT.